This entry is about one TCR beta chain. Its antigen remains unknown. This record belongs to a study of T cell repertoires in cytomegalovirus infection. Study-wide context: Through public TCR beta signatures, both CMV infection and matching HLA type were indicated. Points from the study as a whole: Dominating the ex vivo response were TCR beta clonotypes that were CMV-specific and HLA-C-restricted. Carriage of CMV together with the relevant HLA was identifiable through cumulative public TCR beta family frequency.

MiXCR, run by TCRdb on the reads, gives a single entry per CDR3 protein. The sample yields 100,000 to 150,000 distinct CDR3 sequences, 7% to 10% seen once. J lost 5 bases, V lost 2 bases, and 9 bases had no gene match. The CDR3 length is 16 residues. Per germline, CDR1 DFQATT and CDR2 SNEGSKA (reference sequence). The receptor comes from a human donor in good health (CMV status not recorded). Some clones in this sample may be carry-over from other donors' samples. The sample was PBMCs. This rearrangement joins TRBV20-1 to TRBJ1-4; 9 nucleotides match TRBD1. This CDR3 is CSARPDPGQGNEKLFF. The CDR3 coding sequence is TGCAGTGCTAGACCGGACCCGGGACAGGGAAATGAAAAACTGTTTTTT.